A selection of T cell receptor beta chains follows, all from one sample in a study of blood T cell repertoires in COVID-19. Libraries were prepared by immunoSEQ multiplex PCR; TCRdb keeps only in-frame clonotypes and omits some of them. Here the sample spans approximately 100,000 clones, 71% being singletons. The sample taken for sequencing was peripheral blood. All receptors come from a human donor with acute or convalescent COVID-19. The donor label of this sample is uncertain. Each CDR3 is given with its conserved first and last residue. The D gene is left open where the match is weak. Only part of the rows carry a size: once, few, many, or a class if the clone is expanded.

>TRBJ2-3|.|TRBD2|TRBV24-1
CATSDSAPAKRGGRDTQYF
TGTGCCACCAGTGATTCTGCCCCGGCGAAGCGGGGGGGAAGAGATACGCAGTATTTT
>TRBJ2-7|few|TRBD2|TRBV7-2
CASSSGLASSEQYF
TGTGCCAGCAGCTCGGGACTAGCCTCATCCGAGCAGTACTTC
>TRBJ1-1|.|.|TRBV28
CASSFQESTEAFF
TGTGCCAGCAGTTTTCAGGAATCCACTGAAGCTTTCTTT
>TRBJ1-2|many|.|TRBV18
CASSTGNYGYTF
TGTGCCAGCTCGACAGGAAACTATGGCTACACCTTC
>TRBJ1-1|medium-sized|.|TRBV12-3/TRBV12-4
CASSSGANTEAFF
TGTGCCAGCAGCTCTGGGGCCAACACTGAAGCTTTCTTT
>TRBJ1-2|.|.|TRBV27
CASRDPGYGYTF
TGTGCCAGCAGAGACCCGGGCTATGGCTACACCTTC
>TRBJ2-1|.|.|TRBV24-1
CATSESDRSSYNEQFF
TGTGCCACCAGTGAATCCGACAGAAGCTCCTACAATGAGCAGTTCTTC
>TRBJ2-3|once|TRBD1|TRBV19
CASSTGGQGDTQYF
TGTGCCAGTAGTACAGGAGGACAGGGGGATACGCAGTATTTT
>TRBJ1-2|.|.|TRBV5-8
CASRRTGEGLSGYTF
TGTGCCAGCAGACGAACGGGGGAAGGCTTAAGTGGCTACACCTTC
>TRBJ2-5|.|TRBD1|TRBV2
CASGQVQETQYF
TGTGCCAGCGGACAGGTCCAAGAGACCCAGTACTTC
>TRBJ1-3|.|TRBD1|TRBV7-8
CASSLAPGQSGNTIYF
TGTGCCAGCAGCTTAGCGCCGGGACAGTCTGGAAACACCATATATTTT
>TRBJ2-2|.|.|TRBV24-1
CATSGPDRLDTGELFF
TGTGCCACCAGTGGCCCCGACAGGTTGGACACCGGGGAGCTGTTTTTT
>TRBJ2-1|.|.|TRBV25-1
CASRGWTDNNEQFF
TGTGCCAGCAGAGGGTGGACAGATAACAATGAGCAGTTCTTC
>TRBJ1-2|.|.|TRBV7-2
CASSLDGFSGGYTF
TGTGCCAGCAGCTTAGATGGGTTCTCGGGAGGCTACACCTTC
>TRBJ2-3|.|.|TRBV3-1/TRBV3-2
CASSQGHSADTQYF
TGTGCCAGCAGCCAGGGACATTCGGCAGATACGCAGTATTTT
>TRBJ2-6|.|TRBD1|TRBV27
CASSSGRGLAWGANVLTF
TGTGCCAGCAGTTCGGGCAGGGGGCTGGCTTGGGGGGCCAACGTCCTGACTTTC
>TRBJ2-3|.|TRBD1|TRBV2
CASLDGTGTDTQYF
TGTGCCAGCTTAGACGGGACAGGCACAGATACGCAGTATTTT
>TRBJ1-1|.|.|TRBV28
CASSRVEGILQQNTEAFF
TGTGCCAGCAGTAGGGTGGAGGGGATACTCCAACAGAACACTGAAGCTTTCTTT
>TRBJ2-3|.|.|TRBV7-2
CASSSADTQYF
TGTGCCAGCAGCTCGGCAGATACGCAGTATTTT
>TRBJ2-2|few|.|TRBV6-4
CASSDIRGELFF
TGTGCCAGCAGTGATATCCGCGGGGAGCTGTTTTTT
>TRBJ2-5|.|.|TRBV5-1
CASSAILGRGETQYF
TGCGCCAGCAGCGCCATTTTGGGGCGGGGAGAGACCCAGTACTTC
>TRBJ1-1|.|.|TRBV21-1
CASSKAGTKRNTEAFF
TGTGCCAGCAGCAAAGCGGGGACAAAAAGGAACACTGAAGCTTTCTTT
>TRBJ2-3|.|.|TRBV5-4
CASSGQKADTQYF
TGTGCCAGCAGCGGACAGAAGGCAGATACGCAGTATTTT
>TRBJ2-5|.|TRBD2|TRBV2
CASKGGGAGETQYF
TGTGCCAGCAAAGGCGGGGGGGCCGGAGAGACCCAGTACTTC
>TRBJ2-6|.|.|TRBV7-8
CASSFGSSGANVLTF
TGTGCCAGCAGCTTCGGTAGCTCTGGGGCCAACGTCCTGACTTTC
>TRBJ1-1|.|TRBD1|TRBV19
CASSIDTRGAEAFF
TGTGCCAGTAGTATAGACACCAGGGGGGCGGAAGCTTTCTTT